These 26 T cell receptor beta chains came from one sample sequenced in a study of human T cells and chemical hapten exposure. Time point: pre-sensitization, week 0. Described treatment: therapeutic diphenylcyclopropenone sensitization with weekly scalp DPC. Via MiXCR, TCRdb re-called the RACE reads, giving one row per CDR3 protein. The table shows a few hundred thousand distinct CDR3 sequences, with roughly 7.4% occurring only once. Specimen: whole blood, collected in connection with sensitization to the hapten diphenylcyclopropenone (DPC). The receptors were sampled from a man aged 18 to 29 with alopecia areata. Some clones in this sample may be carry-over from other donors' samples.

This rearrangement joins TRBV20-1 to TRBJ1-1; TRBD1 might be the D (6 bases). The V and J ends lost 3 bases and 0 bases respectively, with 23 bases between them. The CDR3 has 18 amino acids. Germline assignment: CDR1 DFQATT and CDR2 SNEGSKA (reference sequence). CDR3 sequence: CSARVGPNIRGMNTEAFF. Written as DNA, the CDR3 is TGCAGTGCTAGGGTAGGACCCAACATCAGGGGCATGAACACTGAAGCTTTCTTT.

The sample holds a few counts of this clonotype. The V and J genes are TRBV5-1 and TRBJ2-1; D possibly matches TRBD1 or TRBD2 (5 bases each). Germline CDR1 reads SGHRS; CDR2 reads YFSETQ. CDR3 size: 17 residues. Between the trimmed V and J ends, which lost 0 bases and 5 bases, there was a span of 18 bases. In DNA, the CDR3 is TGCGCCAGCAGCTTGGCCCCGGCAGGGAGCAGGCACAATGAGCAGTTCTTC. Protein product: CASSLAPAGSRHNEQFF.

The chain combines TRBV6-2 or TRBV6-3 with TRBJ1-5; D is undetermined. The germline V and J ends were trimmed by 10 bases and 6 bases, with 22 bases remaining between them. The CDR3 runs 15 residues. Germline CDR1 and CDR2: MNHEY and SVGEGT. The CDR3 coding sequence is TGTGCCATCTACTCTGGACCCGTCGGTGGTCAGCCCCAGCATTTT. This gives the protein CAIYSGPVGGQPQHF.

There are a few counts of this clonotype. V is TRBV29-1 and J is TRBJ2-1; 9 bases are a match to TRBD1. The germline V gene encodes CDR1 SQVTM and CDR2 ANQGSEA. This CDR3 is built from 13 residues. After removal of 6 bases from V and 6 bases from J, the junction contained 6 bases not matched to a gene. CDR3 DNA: TGCAGCGTGGAGGACAGGGGCAGCAATGAGCAGTTCTTC. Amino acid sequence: CSVEDRGSNEQFF.

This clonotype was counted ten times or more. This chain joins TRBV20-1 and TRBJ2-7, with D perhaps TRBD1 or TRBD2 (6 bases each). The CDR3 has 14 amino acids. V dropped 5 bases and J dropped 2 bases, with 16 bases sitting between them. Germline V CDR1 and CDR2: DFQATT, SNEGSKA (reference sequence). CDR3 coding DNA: TGCAGTGCTCCCCCCAACGGGGGCACCTACGAGCAGTACTTC. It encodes CSAPPNGGTYEQYF.

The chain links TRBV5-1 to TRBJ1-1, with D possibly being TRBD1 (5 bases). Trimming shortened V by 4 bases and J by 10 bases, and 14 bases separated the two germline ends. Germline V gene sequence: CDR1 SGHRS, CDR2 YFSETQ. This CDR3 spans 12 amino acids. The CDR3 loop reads CASSPERGAAFF. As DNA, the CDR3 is TGCGCCAGCAGCCCTGAGAGGGGCGCAGCTTTCTTT.

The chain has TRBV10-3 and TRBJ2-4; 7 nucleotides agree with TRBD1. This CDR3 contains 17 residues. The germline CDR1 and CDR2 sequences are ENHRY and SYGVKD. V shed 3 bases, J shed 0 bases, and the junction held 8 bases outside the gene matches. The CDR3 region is CAISESGQLLAKNIQYF. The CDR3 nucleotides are TGTGCCATCAGTGAATCGGGACAGCTGCTAGCCAAAAACATTCAGTACTTC.

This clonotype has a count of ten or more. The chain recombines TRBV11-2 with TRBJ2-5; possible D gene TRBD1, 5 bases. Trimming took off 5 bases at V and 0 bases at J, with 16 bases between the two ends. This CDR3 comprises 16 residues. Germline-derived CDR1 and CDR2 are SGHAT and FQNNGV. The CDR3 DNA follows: TGTGCCAGCAGCCCCCAGGGCAGCAAGTACCAAGAGACCCAGTACTTC. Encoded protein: CASSPQGSKYQETQYF. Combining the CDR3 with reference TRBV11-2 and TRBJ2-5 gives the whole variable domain EAGVAQSPRYKIIEKRQSVAFWCNPISGHATLYWYQQILGQGPKLLIQFQNNGVVDDSQLPKDRFSAERLKGVDSTLKIQPAKLEDSAVYLCASSPQGSKYQETQYFGPGTRLLVL.

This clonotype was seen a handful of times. Written as DNA, the CDR3 is TGTGCCAGCGCCGGGGGCACAGATACGCAGTATTTT. It specifies CASAGGTDTQYF. J is TRBJ2-3 and V is TRBV28; D perhaps matches TRBD2 (5 bases). The CDR3 totals 12 residues. Trimming shortened V by 8 bases and J by 1 base, and 7 bases separated the two germline ends. CDR1 is MDHEN, CDR2 SYDVKM, per germline.

CDR3 nucleotides: TGCGCCAGCAGTCTCGCGATCGTAGATACGCAGTATTTT. This translates into CASSLAIVDTQYF. The V and J genes are TRBV10-2 and TRBJ2-3; D remains ambiguous. This CDR3 is built from 13 residues. V was shortened by 5 bases and J by 5 bases, with 11 bases between the two germline ends. Germline CDR1 and CDR2: WSHSY and SAAADI.

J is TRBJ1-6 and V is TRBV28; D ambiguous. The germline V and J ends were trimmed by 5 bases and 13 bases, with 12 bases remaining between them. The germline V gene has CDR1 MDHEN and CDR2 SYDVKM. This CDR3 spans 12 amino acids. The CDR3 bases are TGTGCCAGCAGTCCCCCGAGGGCGCCCCTCCACTTT. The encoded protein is CASSPPRAPLHF. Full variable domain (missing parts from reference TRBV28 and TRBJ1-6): DVKVTQSSRYLVKRTGEKVFLECVQDMDHENMFWYRQDPGLGLRLIYFSYDVKMKEKGDIPEGYSVSREKKERFSLILESASTNQTSMYLCASSPPRAPLHFGNGTRLTVT.

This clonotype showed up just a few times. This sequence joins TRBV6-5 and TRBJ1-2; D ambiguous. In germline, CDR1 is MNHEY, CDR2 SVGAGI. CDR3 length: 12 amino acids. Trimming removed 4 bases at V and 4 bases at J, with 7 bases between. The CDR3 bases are TGTGCCAGCAGTTCGCGCACCTATGGCTACACCTTC. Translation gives CASSSRTYGYTF.

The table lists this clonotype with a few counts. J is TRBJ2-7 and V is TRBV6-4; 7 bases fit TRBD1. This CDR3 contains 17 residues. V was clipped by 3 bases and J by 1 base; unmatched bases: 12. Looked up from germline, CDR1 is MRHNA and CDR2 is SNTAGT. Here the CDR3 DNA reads TGTGCCAGCAGTGAATACAATTTCGGGACAGAGTCCTACGAGCAGTACGTC. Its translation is CASSEYNFGTESYEQYV.

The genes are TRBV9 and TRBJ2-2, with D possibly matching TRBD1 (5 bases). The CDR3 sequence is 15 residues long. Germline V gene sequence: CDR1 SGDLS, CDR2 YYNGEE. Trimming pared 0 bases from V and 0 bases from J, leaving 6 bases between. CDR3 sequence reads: CASSVEGSNTGELFF. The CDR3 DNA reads TGTGCCAGCAGCGTAGAGGGGTCGAACACCGGGGAGCTGTTTTTT.

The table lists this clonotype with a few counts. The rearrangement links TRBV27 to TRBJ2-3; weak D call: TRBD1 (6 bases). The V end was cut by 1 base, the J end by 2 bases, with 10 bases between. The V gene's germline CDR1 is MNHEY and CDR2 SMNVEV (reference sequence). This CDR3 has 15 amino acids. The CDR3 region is CASSLLGTTTDTQYF. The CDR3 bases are TGTGCCAGCAGTTTATTGGGGACAACCACAGATACGCAGTATTTT.

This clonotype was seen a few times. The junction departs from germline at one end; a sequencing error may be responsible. CDR3 in DNA: TGTGCCAGCCGCCAGGCCGGGGGGATAAGCACAGATACGCAGTATTTT. Translated, it gives CASRQAGGISTDTQYF. The chain carries TRBV4-2 and TRBJ2-3, with 7 bases identical to TRBD2. The germline V gene encodes CDR1 LGHNA and CDR2 YNFKEQ. CDR3 length equals 16 residues.

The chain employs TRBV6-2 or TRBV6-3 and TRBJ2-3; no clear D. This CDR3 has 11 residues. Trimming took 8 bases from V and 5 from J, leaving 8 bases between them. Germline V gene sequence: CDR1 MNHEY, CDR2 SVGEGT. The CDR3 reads CASSWGDTQYF. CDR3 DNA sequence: TGTGCCAGCTCCTGGGGAGATACGCAGTATTTT.

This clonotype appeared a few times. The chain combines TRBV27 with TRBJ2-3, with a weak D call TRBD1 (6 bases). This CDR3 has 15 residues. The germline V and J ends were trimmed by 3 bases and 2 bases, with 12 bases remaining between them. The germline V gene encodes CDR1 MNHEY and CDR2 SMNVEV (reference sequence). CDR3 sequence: CASSFWVGHTDTQYF. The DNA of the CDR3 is TGTGCCAGCAGTTTTTGGGTGGGACACACAGATACGCAGTATTTT.

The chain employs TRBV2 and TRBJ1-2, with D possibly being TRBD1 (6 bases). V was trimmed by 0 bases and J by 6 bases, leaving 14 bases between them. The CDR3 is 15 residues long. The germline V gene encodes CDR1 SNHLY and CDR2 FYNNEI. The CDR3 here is CASSEALYRADGYTF. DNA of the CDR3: TGTGCCAGCAGTGAAGCGCTATACAGGGCTGATGGCTACACCTTC.

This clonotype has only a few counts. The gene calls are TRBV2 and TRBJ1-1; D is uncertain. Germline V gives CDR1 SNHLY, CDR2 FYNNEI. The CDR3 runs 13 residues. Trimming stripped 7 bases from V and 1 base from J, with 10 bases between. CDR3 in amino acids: CASMLTGNTEAFF. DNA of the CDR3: TGTGCCAGCATGCTGACTGGGAACACTGAAGCTTTCTTT.

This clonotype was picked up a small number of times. This CDR3 is CASRATGSGYTF. In DNA form, the CDR3 reads TGTGCCAGCAGGGCCACAGGATCGGGCTACACCTTC. The chain joins TRBV11-2 to TRBJ1-2; possibly TRBD1 for D (5 bases). CDR1 and CDR2 (germline): SGHAT, FQNNGV. V was shortened by 6 bases and J by 8 bases, with 13 bases between the two germline ends. The CDR3 is 12 residues long.

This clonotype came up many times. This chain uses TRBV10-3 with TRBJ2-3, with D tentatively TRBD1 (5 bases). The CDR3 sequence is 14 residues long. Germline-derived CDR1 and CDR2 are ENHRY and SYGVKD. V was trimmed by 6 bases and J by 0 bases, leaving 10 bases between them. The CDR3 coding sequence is TGTGCCATCAGCAGGACACCCAGCACAGATACGCAGTATTTT. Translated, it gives CAISRTPSTDTQYF.

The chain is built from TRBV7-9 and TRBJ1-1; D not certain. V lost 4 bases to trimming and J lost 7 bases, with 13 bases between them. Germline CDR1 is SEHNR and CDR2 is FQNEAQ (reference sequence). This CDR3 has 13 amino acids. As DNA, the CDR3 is TGTGCCAGCAGCTCGGTGTTCACGATTGAAGCTTTCTTT. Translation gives CASSSVFTIEAFF.

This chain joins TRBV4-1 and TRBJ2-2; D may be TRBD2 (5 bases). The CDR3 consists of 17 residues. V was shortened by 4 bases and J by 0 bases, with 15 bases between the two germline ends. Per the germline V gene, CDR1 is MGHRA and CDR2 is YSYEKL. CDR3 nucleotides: TGCGCCAGCAGCCGAGTGGTAGCGATCGCGAACACCGGGGAGCTGTTTTTT. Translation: CASSRVVAIANTGELFF.

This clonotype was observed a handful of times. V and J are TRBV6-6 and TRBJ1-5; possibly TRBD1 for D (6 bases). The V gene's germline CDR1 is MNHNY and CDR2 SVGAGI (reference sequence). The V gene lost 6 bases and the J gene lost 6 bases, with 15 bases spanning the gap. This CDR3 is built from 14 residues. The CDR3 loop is CASRLGGAGQPQHF. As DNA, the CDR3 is TGTGCCAGCAGACTCGGGGGCGCGGGTCAGCCCCAGCATTTT.

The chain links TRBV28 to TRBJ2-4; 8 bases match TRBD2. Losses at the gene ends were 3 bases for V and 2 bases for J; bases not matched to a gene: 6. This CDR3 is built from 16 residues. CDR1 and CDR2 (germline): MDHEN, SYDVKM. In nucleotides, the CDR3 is TGTGCCAGCAGTTTTTACGGGGGGGCCACCAAAAACATTCAGTACTTC. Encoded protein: CASSFYGGATKNIQYF.